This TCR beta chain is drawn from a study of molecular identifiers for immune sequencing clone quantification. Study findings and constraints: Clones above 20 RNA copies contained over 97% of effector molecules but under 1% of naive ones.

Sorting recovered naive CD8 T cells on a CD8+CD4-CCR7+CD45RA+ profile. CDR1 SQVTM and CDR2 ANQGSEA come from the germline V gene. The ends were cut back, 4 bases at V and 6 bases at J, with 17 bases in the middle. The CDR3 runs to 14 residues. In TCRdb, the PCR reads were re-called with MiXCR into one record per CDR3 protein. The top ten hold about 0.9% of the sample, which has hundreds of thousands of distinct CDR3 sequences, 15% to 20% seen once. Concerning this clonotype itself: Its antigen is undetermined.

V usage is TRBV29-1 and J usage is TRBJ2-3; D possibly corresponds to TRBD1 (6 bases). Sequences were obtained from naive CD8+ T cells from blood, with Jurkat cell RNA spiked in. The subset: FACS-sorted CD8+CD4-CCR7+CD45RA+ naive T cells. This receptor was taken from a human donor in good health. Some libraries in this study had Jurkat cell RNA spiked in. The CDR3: CSVVGGPLYDTQYF. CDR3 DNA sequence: TGCAGCGTTGTAGGGGGACCCCTTTATGATACGCAGTATTTT.